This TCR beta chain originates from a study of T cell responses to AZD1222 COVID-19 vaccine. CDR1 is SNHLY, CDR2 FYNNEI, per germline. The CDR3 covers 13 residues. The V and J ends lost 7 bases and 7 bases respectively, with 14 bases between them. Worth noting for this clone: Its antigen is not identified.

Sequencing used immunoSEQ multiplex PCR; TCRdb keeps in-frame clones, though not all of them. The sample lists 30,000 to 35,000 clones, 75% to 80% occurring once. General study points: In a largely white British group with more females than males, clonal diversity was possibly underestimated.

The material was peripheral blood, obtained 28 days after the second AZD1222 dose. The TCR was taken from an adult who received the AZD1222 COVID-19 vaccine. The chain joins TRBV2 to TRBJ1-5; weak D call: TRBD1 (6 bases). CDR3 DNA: TGTGCCAGCAACCCAGGGGACCAGCAGCCCCAGCATTTT. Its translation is CASNPGDQQPQHF.